Listed below are T cell receptor beta chains from one sample, sequenced in a study of cytomegalovirus exposure and HLA in healthy donors. The assay was immunoSEQ multiplex PCR, and TCRdb's table has in-frame clones only and misses some. The data hold 110,000 to 150,000 clones, with 60% to 85% observed a single time. The sample taken for sequencing was PBMCs. The receptors shown here come from a young man in good health and CMV-seronegative. The CDR3 runs from the conserved cysteine through the conserved F or W. Fields, in order: V gene, J gene, D gene, clone size, CDR3 DNA, CDR3 protein. The D gene is left open where the match is weak. Not all rows give a size; the values are once, few, many and, for expanded clones, a class.

>TRBV21-1|TRBJ2-6|.|few
TGTGCCAGCAGCACTTATTGGAAGGGGACTGGGGCCAACGTCCTGACTTTC
CASSTYWKGTGANVLTF
>TRBV11-2|TRBJ2-4|.|few
TGTGCCAGCAGCCCCGACCTCGGGGACATTCAGTACTTC
CASSPDLGDIQYF
>TRBV2|TRBJ1-2|.|once
TGTGCCAGCAGTCTGTCCCGAGCCGCTCCTAACTATGGCTACACCTTC
CASSLSRAAPNYGYTF
>TRBV5-4|TRBJ2-2|.|few
TGTGCCAGCAGCCTCTTCCACACCGGGGAGCTGTTTTTT
CASSLFHTGELFF
>TRBV5-1|TRBJ2-3|.|.
TGCGCCAGCAGCTTGGGCTCGGGGGGCGGAGATACGCAGTATTTT
CASSLGSGGGDTQYF
>TRBV10-3|TRBJ2-3|TRBD2|.
TGTGCCATCAGTTCTAGCGGGAGCACAGATACGCAGTATTTT
CAISSSGSTDTQYF
>TRBV28|TRBJ1-3|.|few
TGTGCCAGCAGTCATAATCCGGGACACCTAAGGACCCGAAACACCATATATTTT
CASSHNPGHLRTRNTIYF
>TRBV12-2|TRBJ2-7|.|.
TGTGCAAGTCGCCGGGACCCGGGACAGGGGTACTACGAGCAGTACTTC
CASRRDPGQGYYEQYF
>TRBV5-6|TRBJ1-1|TRBD1|.
TGTGCCAGCAGCCGGGCCGCAGGGGGCACGAACACTGAAGCTTTCTTT
CASSRAAGGTNTEAFF
>TRBV5-4|TRBJ2-1|TRBD2|once
TGTGCCAGCAGCTTGGCCGGGGGGGACAATGAGCAGTTCTTC
CASSLAGGDNEQFF
>TRBV29-1|TRBJ2-1|.|.
TGCAGCGGCGACTCTTACAATGAGCAGTTCTTC
CSGDSYNEQFF
>TRBV5-1|TRBJ2-1|TRBD1|.
TGCGCCAGCAGCTTGCCTGGAACCGGGACAGGCGGTTCTAATGAGCAGTTCTTC
CASSLPGTGTGGSNEQFF
>TRBV18|TRBJ2-3|.|.
TGTGCCAGCTCACCCCAGGGTACCGTGGCAGATACGCAGTATTTT
CASSPQGTVADTQYF
>TRBV5-6|TRBJ2-7|TRBD1|.
TGTGCCAGCAGCAGTACAGGGGAAGGGTACGAGCAGTACTTC
CASSSTGEGYEQYF
>TRBV11-1|TRBJ2-3|TRBD2|.
TGTGCCAGCAGCTTAGTCCAGCGGGGGGCCACAGATACGCAGTATTTT
CASSLVQRGATDTQYF
>TRBV4-2|TRBJ1-1|TRBD1|.
TGTGCCAGCAGCCAAACGACAGGGGAGACTGAAGCTTTCTTT
CASSQTTGETEAFF
>TRBV6-1|TRBJ2-7|.|.
TGTGCCAGCAGTGACCGGGGTGGCGAGCAGTACTTC
CASSDRGGEQYF
>TRBV2|TRBJ1-6|.|.
TGTGCCAGCAGTGGACAGAGCTCCTATAATTCACCCCTCCACTTT
CASSGQSSYNSPLHF
>TRBV5-1|TRBJ2-3|TRBD2|.
TGCGCCAGCAGCTCCCATAGCGGGAGTGGGAATACGCAGTATTTT
CASSSHSGSGNTQYF
>TRBV9|TRBJ1-2|TRBD1|.
TGTGCCAGCAGCGTCTCGGGACAGGGTGATGGCTACACCTTC
CASSVSGQGDGYTF
>TRBV21-1|TRBJ1-1|.|.
TGTGCCTCCCAAGCGGGGGGACAGGGGGCTTCTGAAGCTTTCTTT
CASQAGGQGASEAFF
>TRBV4-2|TRBJ2-7|.|.
TGTGCCAGCAGCCAAGCCGGCCAGGGGGGTGGCGAGCAGTACTTC
CASSQAGQGGGEQYF
>TRBV11-1|TRBJ2-1|TRBD2|.
TGTGCCAGCAGCTTCAGCGGGGGAGAGCAGTTCTTC
CASSFSGGEQFF
>TRBV28|TRBJ1-2|.|.
TGTGCCAGCAGTTTATTTGAGGACAGTAGCTATGGCTACACCTTC
CASSLFEDSSYGYTF
>TRBV7-2|TRBJ2-2|.|few
TGTGCCAGCAGGTTCGACAGAGACACCGGGGAGCTGTTTTTT
CASRFDRDTGELFF
>TRBV29-1|TRBJ2-1|TRBD1|.
TGCAGCGCAAGACAGGGTGGAAAGTTCAATGAGCAGTTCTTC
CSARQGGKFNEQFF
>TRBV6-5|TRBJ1-2|.|.
TGTGCCAGCAGCCCCGGGCTCCCGAGGGACTATGGCTACACCTTC
CASSPGLPRDYGYTF
>TRBV6-1|TRBJ1-2|TRBD1|.
TGTGCCAGCAGGGCGGGACAGGGGCATAGCTATGGCTACACCTTC
CASRAGQGHSYGYTF
>TRBV6-5|TRBJ2-1|.|.
TGTGCCAGCAGTTACGGGCTAGCCCATTACAATGAGCAGTTCTTC
CASSYGLAHYNEQFF
>TRBV28|TRBJ2-5|TRBD1|.
TGTGCCAGCACAGGACAGGCGCAAGAGACCCAGTACTTC
CASTGQAQETQYF